These T cell receptor beta chains were read from a single sample in a study of T cell responses to AZD1222 COVID-19 vaccine. Clones were sequenced by immunoSEQ multiplex PCR, and TCRdb holds only the in-frame ones, with some missing. The data contain 150,000 to 200,000 clones, around 94% of them singletons. Material: peripheral blood, obtained on day 0 of AZD1222 vaccination. The source is an adult in good health. Both conserved end residues are part of each CDR3. The order of the fields is CDR3 protein, CDR3 DNA, J gene, clone size, V gene, D gene. A D gene is named only where the DNA matches it firmly. Only part of the rows carry a size: once, few, many, or a class if the clone is expanded.

CDR3: CASSPQSSTEAFF; DNA: TGTGCCAGCAGCCCCCAATCTTCCACTGAAGCTTTCTTT; J: TRBJ1-1; size: -; V: TRBV7-9; D: -
CDR3: CATQRESAEQFF; DNA: TGTGCCACGCAGCGGGAGTCAGCTGAGCAGTTCTTC; J: TRBJ2-1; size: once; V: TRBV19; D: TRBD2
CDR3: CASSIGQGGYTF; DNA: TGTGCCAGCAGCATCGGACAGGGTGGCTACACCTTC; J: TRBJ1-2; size: -; V: TRBV5-6; D: TRBD1
CDR3: CASSEAATNEKLFF; DNA: TGTGCCAGCAGTGAAGCAGCAACTAATGAAAAACTGTTTTTT; J: TRBJ1-4; size: -; V: TRBV25-1; D: -
CDR3: CATKVGRSADTQYF; DNA: TGTGCCACCAAGGTTGGGAGGTCGGCAGATACGCAGTATTTT; J: TRBJ2-3; size: -; V: TRBV6-5; D: -
CDR3: CASSRRGELGQFF; DNA: TGTGCCAGCAGTCGGCGGGGCGAGCTCGGGCAGTTCTTC; J: TRBJ2-1; size: -; V: TRBV28; D: -
CDR3: CASSLGTTSAREQFF; DNA: TGTGCCAGCAGCTTAGGGACTACTAGCGCCCGGGAGCAGTTCTTC; J: TRBJ2-1; size: -; V: TRBV11-3; D: TRBD2
CDR3: CASSETTRSSYNSPLHF; DNA: TGCGCCAGCAGTGAAACGACGAGGAGCTCCTATAATTCACCCCTCCACTTT; J: TRBJ1-6; size: -; V: TRBV10-1; D: -
CDR3: CASSPTRGLDEKLFF; DNA: TGTGCCAGCTCACCAACTCGGGGGCTGGACGAAAAACTGTTTTTT; J: TRBJ1-4; size: -; V: TRBV18; D: -
CDR3: CSALPVYEQYF; DNA: TGCAGTGCCCTTCCAGTTTACGAGCAGTACTTC; J: TRBJ2-7; size: -; V: TRBV20-1; D: -
CDR3: CASSKGGRDEAFF; DNA: TGTGCCAGCTCCAAAGGGGGACGGGATGAAGCTTTCTTT; J: TRBJ1-1; size: -; V: TRBV6-5; D: -
CDR3: CASSYEGGAYGYTF; DNA: TGTGCCAGCAGTTACGAAGGGGGTGCCTATGGCTACACCTTC; J: TRBJ1-2; size: -; V: TRBV6-6; D: -
CDR3: CASSHSTGAWNTEAFF; DNA: TGTGCCAGCAGCCATTCGACAGGGGCCTGGAACACTGAAGCTTTCTTT; J: TRBJ1-1; size: -; V: TRBV3-1/TRBV3-2; D: TRBD1
CDR3: CASSGTKKQYTEAFF; DNA: TGTGCCAGCAGTGGGACGAAGAAACAGTACACTGAAGCTTTCTTT; J: TRBJ1-1; size: -; V: TRBV6-2/TRBV6-3; D: -
CDR3: CASSFTGSRDEQFF; DNA: TGTGCCAGCAGTTTCACCGGGAGCAGGGATGAGCAGTTCTTC; J: TRBJ2-1; size: -; V: TRBV6-5; D: -
CDR3: CSASGGKGRRFSGETQYF; DNA: TGCAGTGCTAGTGGGGGAAAGGGGAGGAGGTTCTCGGGAGAGACCCAGTACTTC; J: TRBJ2-5; size: once; V: TRBV20-1; D: -
CDR3: CAPTGYGYTF; DNA: TGTGCCCCAACAGGCTATGGCTACACCTTC; J: TRBJ1-2; size: -; V: TRBV10-3; D: -
CDR3: CASSDPRGAAWEAFF; DNA: TGTGCCAGCAGTGACCCCCGGGGGGCGGCTTGGGAAGCTTTCTTT; J: TRBJ1-1; size: -; V: TRBV11-2; D: -